This is a list of T cell receptor beta chains from one sample in a study of blood T cell repertoires in COVID-19. Assay used: immunoSEQ multiplex PCR; TCRdb lists only in-frame clones, some missing. The table shows approximately 130,000 clones, with roughly 71% occurring only once. The specimen sequenced was peripheral blood. The source of these receptors is a man aged 80 or over with acute or convalescent COVID-19. Both conserved end residues are part of each CDR3. The D gene is left open where the match is weak. Part of the rows lack a size; the others show once, few, many or a class for expanded clones.

v_call	clone_size	j_call	d_call	cdr3_aa	cdr3_nt
TRBV19	few	TRBJ2-3	.	CASKRQKYGTDTQYF	TGTGCCAGTAAAAGACAGAAATACGGCACAGATACGCAGTATTTT
TRBV27	.	TRBJ1-6	TRBD1	CASSSYRTGQNNSPLHF	TGTGCCAGCAGTTCTTATAGGACAGGGCAAAATAATTCACCCCTCCACTTT
TRBV29-1	.	TRBJ2-5	TRBD1	CSVDGRGLETQYF	TGCAGCGTTGACGGCAGGGGGCTCGAGACCCAGTACTTC
TRBV30	many	TRBJ1-2	TRBD1	CAWFRDRTLGGYGYTF	TGTGCCTGGTTCCGGGACAGGACGCTGGGGGGCTATGGCTACACCTTC
TRBV5-6	once	TRBJ1-1	TRBD1	CASSLQGQGAFLDTEAFF	TGTGCCAGCTCTCTTCAGGGACAGGGGGCTTTTTTGGACACTGAAGCTTTCTTT
TRBV12-3/TRBV12-4	.	TRBJ2-5	.	CASSLGQLQTQYF	TGTGCCAGCAGTTTAGGACAGTTGCAGACCCAGTACTTC
TRBV2	.	TRBJ2-2	TRBD1	CASGLTGGSNTGELFF	TGTGCCAGCGGATTAACAGGGGGCTCGAACACCGGGGAGCTGTTTTTT
TRBV7-2	.	TRBJ2-1	.	CASSSYTPHEQFF	TGTGCCAGCAGCTCCTATACCCCCCATGAGCAGTTCTTC
TRBV6-6	.	TRBJ1-3	.	CASSYSPGAGNTIYF	TGTGCCAGCAGTTACTCCCCGGGGGCTGGAAACACCATATATTTT
TRBV5-1	once	TRBJ2-5	TRBD1	CASGPGDRGETQYF	TGCGCCAGCGGCCCAGGGGACAGGGGAGAGACCCAGTACTTC
TRBV28	.	TRBJ2-7	.	CASSSPSMGPYEQYF	TGTGCCAGCAGTTCCCCATCTATGGGCCCCTACGAGCAGTACTTC
TRBV10-3	few	TRBJ1-2	.	CAISEQGAVGYTF	TGTGCCATCAGTGAACAGGGCGCGGTTGGCTACACCTTC
TRBV7-2	.	TRBJ1-4	.	CASSLRGPSGEKLFF	TGTGCCAGCAGCTTACGCGGGCCGTCTGGGGAAAAACTGTTTTTT
TRBV5-8	.	TRBJ1-1	.	CASSRLNTEAFF	TGTGCCAGCAGCCGTCTAAACACTGAAGCTTTCTTT
TRBV19	once	TRBJ2-7	TRBD1	CASSNGQGAYEQYF	TGTGCCAGTAGTAACGGACAGGGCGCCTACGAGCAGTACTTC
TRBV6-2/TRBV6-3	.	TRBJ2-5	TRBD2	CASSYLGTSERETQYF	TGTGCCAGCAGTTACCTTGGGACTAGCGAGAGGGAGACCCAGTACTTC
TRBV6-5	.	TRBJ1-6	TRBD1	CASRLDRLNSPLHF	TGTGCCAGCAGATTGGACAGGCTTAATTCACCCCTCCACTTT